The clone carrying this T cell receptor (beta chain) appeared many times. The antigen remains unidentified. The junction departs from germline at one end; a sequencing error may be responsible. This sample was included in a study of regulatory T cells in long-lasting Graves disease. Study outcomes and limitations: Clonotypes that were public and shared totalled about 2,500 in persistent patients versus about 1,000 in new patients.

CDR3-region Arm-PCR and iRepertoire HTBI primers produced the TCR beta libraries. Using its own MiXCR run on the multiplex PCR reads, TCRdb lists one record per CDR3 protein. Seen here are approximately 540,000 distinct CDR3 sequences, 12% observed once, and the top ten hold 7.5% to 9%. Time point indicated: newly diagnosed GD, antithyroid drugs for less than 3 months. There was RNA extracted from PBMCs, and the TCR library was made from it. Germline V gene sequence: CDR1 PRHDT, CDR2 FYEKMQ (reference sequence). The CDR3 is made up of 13 amino acids. These data are also associated with another study on T cells in Graves' hyperthyroidism and ophthalmopathy.

This specimen consisted of peripheral blood mononuclear cells (PBMCs), obtained at new diagnosis, from a patient treated with antithyroid drugs. The chain combines TRBV13 with TRBJ2-4; TRBD2 might be the D (5 bases). This clonotype was sampled from a woman aged 25 to 39 with Graves disease. Here the CDR3 reads CASSLWGERVMDF. Written as DNA, the CDR3 is TGTGCCAGCAGCTTATGGGGAGAGAGGGTCATGGACTTC.